This T cell receptor (beta chain) was sequenced for a study of molecular identifiers for immune sequencing clone quantification. Across the whole study: Replicates split RNA from around 20,000 or 100,000 naive CD8 cells five ways, and the researchers sequenced four portions.

Listed TCR primers, together with previously described methods, were used for the bulk TCR libraries. TCRdb fed the PCR reads into MiXCR, producing one record per CDR3 protein. The sample lists around 470,000 distinct CDR3 sequences, around a fifth occurring once. This clonotype was recorded many times. The CDR3 spans 15 residues. Germline assignment: CDR1 SEHNR and CDR2 FQNEAQ (reference sequence). Trimming took 5 bases from V and 2 from J; bases not matched to a gene: 6. This chain joins TRBV7-9 and TRBJ2-3, with 8 bases aligning to TRBD2. The sequenced sample was naive CD8+ T cells from blood, with Jurkat cell RNA spiked in. Specified subset: FACS-sorted CD8+CD4-CCR7+CD45RA+ naive T cells. The receptor was derived from a human donor in good health. Some libraries in this study had Jurkat cell RNA spiked in. The chain's CDR3 is CASSQLADVTDTQYF. As DNA, the CDR3 is TGTGCCAGCAGCCAACTAGCGGACGTCACAGATACGCAGTATTTT.